This T cell receptor beta chain was identified in a study of T cell responses to AZD1222 COVID-19 vaccine (dated by TCRdb to about 2021). For the study in its entirety: AZD1222 recipients given second doses at about 4 weeks or at about 12 weeks were pooled, since spike-specific TCR depth and breadth were not found to differ between the two schedules. A total of 233 trial participants underwent TCR sequencing, of whom 207 had received two doses of AZD1222 and roughly 26 had received two doses of the MenACWY control vaccine. Enrollment into the trials was organized by age into subgroups of 18-55, 56-69 and 70-plus years, and those subgroups contained about 150, 27 and 61 TCR-sequenced participants, respectively.

Broader findings and caveats from the paper: In the small 56-69-year group, the increase in depth fell short of significance, most likely because of low power. Conclusions about previously exposed vaccinees are limited, since just six AZD1222 recipients were seropositive for SARS-CoV-2 at baseline. Nearly half of unique spike-specific TCRs reportedly recognized epitopes outside regions mutated in the B.1.351 and B.1.1.7 variants. Because no day 14 peak-response samples were available, repertoires were characterized only after the peak T cell response. Participants were mostly white British and included more females than males, and it was suggested by the authors that clonal diversity may have been underestimated. The vaccine-associated CD4 TCRs covered the entire spike protein, and the dominant responses fell in regions 160-218 and 743-854. A significant rise in spike-specific TCR breadth and depth was observed after two AZD1222 doses relative to day 0 and relative to MenACWY recipients.

The time point label corresponds to: baseline before first vaccination. The vaccinee samples were drawn from two UK trials, COV001 and COV002, one of which was a single-blind randomized controlled phase 2/3 trial testing AZD1222 (ChAdOx1 nCoV-19) in healthy adults. For TCRbeta chain sequencing, PBMC samples were collected from trial participants at day 0 and at day 28 after the second dose. For this clone: Its antigen remains unidentified. There are no base qualities to consult, and no much larger clone falls within one base.

CDR1 is given as MNHEY and CDR2 as SVGAGI, both from the germline V gene. Counted from cysteine to phenylalanine, this CDR3 has 12 amino acids. Only the CDR3 DNA is retained, 36 bases long and in frame from the first base. The trim is 7 bases for V and 0 bases for J, with a gap of 7 bases between the germline ends. The CDR3 regions of human TCRbeta chains were analyzed by immunosequencing. Processing in the source paper ran as follows. TCRs in the repertoires were matched against a reference library of SARS-CoV-2-specific TCRs that had been generated with the MIRA antigen-specificity platform. Breadth was defined as the fraction of unique TCRs that were SARS-CoV-2-associated, and depth was defined as the fraction of total T cells that were SARS-CoV-2-associated. Each spike-specific TCR was assigned to its reactive spike region and to a CD4 or CD8 class using the MIRA data. Log10-transformed breadth and depth values were compared by one-way ANOVA with Sidak's multiple comparisons tests. TCRdb mirrors the immuneACCESS table, restricted to in-frame sequences. Some clones are absent from its copies; in checked studies, under half trace to an unresolved V gene, and the reason for the others is unknown. V and J calls and clone size are given by that table; D and trimming were obtained from the DNA. A total of more than 110,000 clones appear in this sample, more than 85% of them only once. The ten largest make up 9.1% of the sample.

The starting material was peripheral blood, obtained on day 0 of AZD1222 vaccination. The receptor chain draws on TRBV6-5 and TRBJ2-7; the D gene remains uncertain. The clonotype comes from an adult in good health. The nucleotides read TGTGCCAGCACCGTCAGCTCCTACGAGCAGTACTTC. This gives the protein CASTVSSYEQYF.